This TCR beta chain was identified in a study of cytomegalovirus exposure and HLA in healthy donors. Study outcomes and limitations: Most TCR sequences were seen very rarely across donors, but some public TCRs occurred in many.

Libraries were prepared by immunoSEQ multiplex PCR; TCRdb keeps only in-frame clonotypes and omits some of them. The data hold some 79,000 clones, with around 94% observed a single time. Separate from the approximately 700-subject first cohort was the approximately 120-subject validation cohort, to which the donors belonged. As for this clone: Its target is not known.

This CDR3 has 16 residues. The V segment lost 4 bases and the J segment 6 bases; nucleotides outside the gene matches: 12. Germline CDR1 reads SGHKS; CDR2 reads YYEKEE (reference sequence). Sequenced material: PBMCs. V is TRBV5-5 and J is TRBJ1-2, with 10 positions matching TRBD1. This receptor was taken from a woman aged 18-35 years in good health and CMV-seropositive. CDR3 coding DNA: TGTGCCAGCAGCCCGACCGGGGACAGGGGTTCGGATGGCTACACCTTC. Residues: CASSPTGDRGSDGYTF.